Following are 25 T cell receptor beta chains from one sample sequenced in a study of PD-L1 blockade in urothelial cancer (dated by TCRdb to about 2017). The library was generated by the immunoSEQ multiplex PCR assay. TCRdb took this table from immuneACCESS and kept in-frame rearrangements with V and J called. Such tables lack part of the clones; where checked against another copy, unresolved V genes explain under half of the gap, and the rest is unexplained. The sample table shows 95,000 to 130,000 clones, and approximately 90% are seen once. About 1.5% of the sample lies in the top ten. Sample time point, as interpreted from the label and publication: peripheral blood 6 weeks after treatment start. The sample in question was PBMCs, obtained around atezolizumab (anti-PD-L1) treatment. The receptors stem from a man aged 60 to 75 with urothelial cancer.

J is TRBJ2-6 and V is TRBV11-3; D perhaps matches TRBD1 (7 bases). CDR1 is SGHNT and CDR2 is YENEEA in the germline V gene. Trimming left V 5 bases short and J 0 bases short, with 11 bases between. The CDR3 totals 16 residues. CDR3 region: CASSNQGGSGANVLTF. DNA of the CDR3: TGTGCCAGCAGCAATCAGGGGGGCTCTGGGGCCAACGTCCTGACTTTC.

The chain combines TRBV6-6 with TRBJ2-5, with D possibly matching TRBD1 (5 bases). Germline V lookup: CDR1 MNHNY, CDR2 SVGAGI (reference sequence). The CDR3 extends over 14 amino acids. V was pared by 8 bases and J by 1 base, with 14 bases between. This CDR3 is CASWPTGIQETQYF. The CDR3 DNA follows: TGTGCCAGCTGGCCTACAGGAATCCAAGAGACCCAGTACTTC.

The chain employs TRBV9 and TRBJ2-5; TRBD2 is a possible D gene (5 bases). CDR3 length: 14 amino acids. Trimming shortened V by 2 bases and J by 5 bases, and 13 bases separated the two germline ends. Germline-derived CDR1 and CDR2 are SGDLS and YYNGEE. Here the CDR3 DNA reads TGTGCCAGCAGCGTCGAGGCAGGAGGCGAGACCCAGTACTTC. This gives the protein CASSVEAGGETQYF.

This chain joins TRBV7-2 and TRBJ1-4; D possibly corresponds to TRBD1 (5 bases). This CDR3 comprises 13 residues. CDR1 and CDR2 (germline): SGHTA, FQGNSA. V lost 6 bases and J lost 7, with 12 bases in between. CDR3 bases: TGTGCCAGCAGGCACCCCGGGGGTGAAAAACTGTTTTTT. Translating it yields CASRHPGGEKLFF.

This chain connects TRBV5-4 to TRBJ2-3; 9 bases match TRBD2. The CDR3 length is 17 residues. V was clipped by 4 bases and J by 0 bases; unmatched bases: 9. The germline CDR1 and CDR2 sequences are SGHNT and YYREEE (reference sequence). CDR3 sequence: CASSRISGGPSTDTQYF. The DNA for the CDR3 is TGTGCCAGCAGCCGTATTAGCGGGGGCCCTAGCACAGATACGCAGTATTTT.

CDR3 region: CASSVPGGSQETQYF. CDR3 DNA sequence: TGTGCCAGCAGTGTCCCTGGGGGGTCCCAAGAGACCCAGTACTTC. The rearrangement uses TRBV25-1 and TRBJ2-5; a possible D gene is TRBD2 (6 bases). Per germline, CDR1 MGHDK and CDR2 SYGVNS. CDR3 length: 15 residues. The V and J ends lost 4 bases and 1 base respectively, with 13 bases between them.

This chain uses TRBV15 with TRBJ1-1, with D perhaps TRBD1 (6 bases). This CDR3 is built from 12 residues. V was pared by 0 bases and J by 11 bases, with 10 bases between. The V gene's germline CDR1 is LNHNV and CDR2 YYDKDF (reference sequence). The CDR3 spells CATSREQGGAFF. CDR3 sequence (DNA): TGTGCCACCAGCAGAGAACAGGGTGGGGCTTTCTTT. Full variable domain (missing parts from reference TRBV15 and TRBJ1-1): DAMVIQNPRYQVTQFGKPVTLSCSQTLNHNVMYWYQQKSSQAPKLLFHYYDKDFNNEADTPDNFQSRRPNTSFCFLDIRSPGLGDTAMYLCATSREQGGAFFGQGTRLTVV.

The CDR3 DNA reads as TGTGCCAGCAGCCCGGGACTCCGGGGGGAGACCCAGTACTTC. Its translation: CASSPGLRGETQYF. V is TRBV7-3 and J is TRBJ2-5, with TRBD2 as a possible D gene (6 bases). The CDR3 spans 14 residues. Trimming cost V 5 bases and J 5 bases, with 15 bases left between them. Per germline, CDR1 SGHTA and CDR2 FQGTGA. Combining the CDR3 with reference TRBV7-3 and TRBJ2-5 gives the whole variable domain GAGVSQTPSNKVTEKGKYVELRCDPISGHTALYWYRQSLGQGPEFLIYFQGTGAADDSGLPNDRFFAVRPEGSVSTLKIQRTERGDSAVYLCASSPGLRGETQYFGPGTRLLVL.

The V call is TRBV7-2, the J call TRBJ2-3, with D perhaps TRBD2 (5 bases). V lost 5 bases and J lost 1, with 7 bases in between. CDR3 length equals 13 residues. CDR1 and CDR2 from the germline V gene are SGHTA and FQGNSA. CDR3: CASSPGGTDTQYF. The DNA of the CDR3 is TGTGCCAGCAGCCCCGGGGGCACAGATACGCAGTATTTT.

This clone was recorded once. This rearrangement joins TRBV6-5 to TRBJ2-7, with TRBD1 matching 7 bases. This CDR3 has 13 amino acids. V was clipped by 4 bases and J by 8 bases; unmatched bases: 8. Germline V gives CDR1 MNHEY, CDR2 SVGAGI. CDR3 coding DNA: TGTGCCAGCAGTTTCCGACAGGGTGATAAGCAGTACTTC. As protein: CASSFRQGDKQYF.

This clone was picked up one time. The chain couples TRBV30 to TRBJ2-7, with 12 bases matching TRBD2. Per the germline V gene, CDR1 is GTSNPN and CDR2 is SVGIG (reference sequence). CDR3 size: 18 residues. Losses at the gene ends were 0 bases for V and 2 bases for J; bases not matched to a gene: 11. CDR3 amino acids: CAWSVETLAGGRTYEQYF. DNA for the CDR3: TGTGCCTGGAGTGTCGAAACACTAGCGGGGGGTAGGACCTACGAGCAGTACTTC. Together with reference TRBV30 and TRBJ2-7, the CDR3 gives the full variable domain: SQTIHQWPATLVQPVGSPLSLECTVEGTSNPNLYWYRQAAGRGLQLLFYSVGIGQISSEVPQNLSASRPQDRQFILSSKKLLLSDSGFYLCAWSVETLAGGRTYEQYFGPGTRLTVT.

The rearrangement uses TRBV5-4 and TRBJ1-3, with D perhaps matching TRBD1 (5 bases). Trimming left V 4 bases short and J 1 base short, with 15 bases between. The CDR3 has 16 amino acids. The germline CDR1 and CDR2 sequences are SGHNT and YYREEE (reference sequence). The CDR3 region is CASSRYAGQSGNTIYF. In nucleotides, the CDR3 is TGTGCCAGCAGCCGGTATGCGGGGCAGTCTGGAAACACCATATATTTT.

The chain is built from TRBV7-9 and TRBJ1-1; no clear D. The germline CDR1 and CDR2 sequences are SEHNR and FQNEAQ (reference sequence). The ends were cut back, 5 bases at V and 7 bases at J, with 14 bases in the middle. This CDR3 is 13 amino acids long. The CDR3 DNA is TGTGCCAGCAGCCGCGTCAATGCGCATGAAGCTTTCTTT. It codes for CASSRVNAHEAFF.

The chain recombines TRBV10-3 with TRBJ2-3, with a possible D match to TRBD2 (6 bases). This CDR3 has 13 amino acids. V was cut by 10 bases and J by 4 bases, with 15 bases left in between. Germline CDR1 and CDR2: ENHRY and SYGVKD. CDR3 in amino acids: CATQPWGADTQYF. The CDR3 nucleotides are TGTGCCACGCAGCCGTGGGGGGCAGATACGCAGTATTTT.

The rearrangement uses TRBV29-1 and TRBJ1-2, with 7 bases fitting TRBD1. Germline V gene sequence: CDR1 SQVTM, CDR2 ANQGSEA. The CDR3 sequence is 16 residues long. Trimming took 3 bases from V and 4 from J; bases not matched to a gene: 14. The chain's CDR3 is CSVDYSPREGAYGYTF. The CDR3 DNA sequence: TGCAGCGTTGACTACTCCCCTCGGGAGGGGGCCTATGGCTACACCTTC.

A few counts support this clone. Other DNA variants within this sample encode the same CDR3. The rearrangement links TRBV28 to TRBJ1-1; D is unclear. The CDR3 contains 12 residues. V lost 1 base and J lost 3, with 3 bases in between. CDR1 is MDHEN and CDR2 is SYDVKM in the germline V gene. In DNA form, the CDR3 reads TGTGCCAGCAGTTTATCCGACACTGAAGCTTTCTTT. Translation: CASSLSDTEAFF.

A word on this clone: Additional DNA sequences in this sample encode the identical CDR3. This chain uses TRBV18 with TRBJ2-3; 10 bases are a match to TRBD1. The CDR3 is 15 residues long. The germline CDR1 and CDR2 sequences are KGHSH and LQKENI. The V segment lost 3 bases and the J segment 1 base; nucleotides outside the gene matches: 1. The CDR3 DNA follows: TGTGCCAGCTCACCCGGGACAGGGGGCACAGATACGCAGTATTTT. Its translation is CASSPGTGGTDTQYF. Supplemented by reference TRBV18 and TRBJ2-3, the full variable domain reads NAGVMQNPRHLVRRRGQEARLRCSPMKGHSHVYWYRQLPEEGLKFMVYLQKENIIDESGMPKERFSAEFPKEGPSILRIQQVVRGDSAAYFCASSPGTGGTDTQYFGPGTRLTVL.

The chain recombines TRBV7-2 with TRBJ2-5, with 8 bases lining up with TRBD2. The V gene's germline CDR1 is SGHTA and CDR2 FQGNSA. The CDR3 covers 15 residues. After removal of 2 bases from V and 5 bases from J, the junction contained 7 bases not matched to a gene. The CDR3 bases are TGTGCCAGCAGCTTATCTGCGGGGGGCGGGGAGACCCAGTACTTC. Translated: CASSLSAGGGETQYF.

The rearrangement joins TRBV4-1 to TRBJ2-6, with a possible D match to TRBD1 (6 bases). The V end lost 5 bases, the J end lost 4 bases, and 12 bases lay between the germline ends. The CDR3 extends over 15 amino acids. In germline, CDR1 is MGHRA, CDR2 YSYEKL. CDR3 nucleotide sequence: TGCGCCAGCAGCGCTTACAGGGCCGGGGCCAACGTCCTGACTTTC. It yields the protein CASSAYRAGANVLTF.

The V gene is TRBV7-6, the J gene TRBJ1-2; D perhaps matches TRBD1 (5 bases). Trimming took 4 bases from V and 4 from J, leaving 10 bases between them. Germline values: CDR1 SGHVS, CDR2 FNYEAQ. The CDR3 contains 13 residues. Here the CDR3 reads CASSSDSVYGYTF. The CDR3 DNA reads TGTGCCAGCAGCTCCGACAGTGTCTATGGCTACACCTTC.

The chain links TRBV10-3 to TRBJ2-3, with D possibly matching TRBD1 (6 bases). Trimming took off 5 bases at V and 6 bases at J, with 18 bases between the two ends. The germline gives CDR1 ENHRY, CDR2 SYGVKD. The CDR3 totals 15 residues. The CDR3 sequence is CAISTATAGDDTQYF. The DNA for the CDR3 is TGTGCCATCAGTACCGCTACCGCAGGGGACGATACGCAGTATTTT.

The chain joins TRBV7-6 to TRBJ2-3; 9 bases are a match to TRBD2. CDR1 and CDR2 (germline): SGHVS, FNYEAQ. J gave up 2 bases and V 4 bases, and 7 bases lay outside the gene matches. CDR3 length: 16 amino acids. The CDR3 sequence is CASSSVAGGVTDTQYF. The CDR3, as DNA: TGTGCCAGCAGCTCCGTGGCGGGGGGGGTCACAGATACGCAGTATTTT.

CDR3 sequence reads: CATSRTASGGRGNEQFF. The CDR3 nucleotides are TGTGCCACCAGCAGGACGGCTTCGGGAGGGAGGGGCAATGAGCAGTTCTTC. This chain connects TRBV15 to TRBJ2-1; 8 bases fit TRBD2. V trimming: 3 bases; J trimming: 6 bases; junction bases outside the gene matches: 13. The CDR3 covers 17 residues. Per germline, CDR1 LNHNV and CDR2 YYDKDF (reference sequence).

V usage is TRBV7-7 and J usage is TRBJ2-7; 10 positions match TRBD1. Germline assignment: CDR1 SSHAT and CDR2 FNYEAQ (reference sequence). V lost 1 base and J lost 3; bases outside the gene matches: 0. The CDR3 runs 14 residues. CDR3 loop: CASSLGDRGYEQYF. For the CDR3, the DNA is TGTGCCAGCAGCTTAGGGGACAGGGGCTACGAGCAGTACTTC. Supplemented by reference TRBV7-7 and TRBJ2-7, the full variable domain reads GAGVSQSPRYKVTKRGQDVTLRCDPISSHATLYWYQQALGQGPEFLTYFNYEAQPDKSGLPSDRFSAERPEGSISTLTIQRTEQRDSAMYRCASSLGDRGYEQYFGPGTRLTVT.

The chain combines TRBV6-1 with TRBJ2-5; TRBD1 aligns across 7 bases. The CDR3 sequence is 13 residues long. CDR1 is MNHNS and CDR2 is SASEGT in the germline V gene. V was clipped by 6 bases and J by 2 bases; unmatched bases: 3. The CDR3 bases are TGTGCCAGCAGGACAGGGCATCAAGAGACCCAGTACTTC. This encodes CASRTGHQETQYF.